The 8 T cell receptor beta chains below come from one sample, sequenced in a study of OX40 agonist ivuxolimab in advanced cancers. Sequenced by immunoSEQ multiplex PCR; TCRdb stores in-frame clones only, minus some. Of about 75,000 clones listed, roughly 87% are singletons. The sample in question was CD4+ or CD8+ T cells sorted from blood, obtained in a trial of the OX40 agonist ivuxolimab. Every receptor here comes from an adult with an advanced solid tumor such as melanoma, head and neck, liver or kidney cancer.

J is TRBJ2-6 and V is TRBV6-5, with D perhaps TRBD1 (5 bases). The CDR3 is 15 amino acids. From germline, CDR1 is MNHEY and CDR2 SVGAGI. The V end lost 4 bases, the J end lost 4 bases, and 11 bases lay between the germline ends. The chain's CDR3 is CASSSSGSGANVLTF. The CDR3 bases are TGTGCCAGCAGTTCTTCAGGGTCGGGGGCCAACGTCCTGACTTTC.

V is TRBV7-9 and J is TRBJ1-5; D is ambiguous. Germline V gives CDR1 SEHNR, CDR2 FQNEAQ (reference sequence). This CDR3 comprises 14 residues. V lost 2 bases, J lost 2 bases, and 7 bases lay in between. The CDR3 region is CASSLLDGNQPQHF. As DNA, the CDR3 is TGTGCCAGCAGCTTACTCGACGGCAATCAGCCCCAGCATTTT.

The CDR3 loop is CASSSTGGKTQYF. The DNA of the CDR3 is TGTGCCAGCAGCTCCACAGGGGGCAAGACCCAGTACTTC. The chain is built from TRBV11-3 and TRBJ2-5, with TRBD1 matching 9 bases. In germline, CDR1 is SGHNT, CDR2 YENEEA. This CDR3 spans 13 amino acids. V was clipped by 4 bases and J by 6 bases; unmatched bases: 3.

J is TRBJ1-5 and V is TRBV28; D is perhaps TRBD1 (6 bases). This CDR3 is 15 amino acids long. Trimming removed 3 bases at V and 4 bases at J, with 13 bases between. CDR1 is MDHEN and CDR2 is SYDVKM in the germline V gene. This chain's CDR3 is CASSLGTNWNQPQHF. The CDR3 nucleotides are TGTGCCAGCAGTTTGGGGACAAACTGGAATCAGCCCCAGCATTTT.

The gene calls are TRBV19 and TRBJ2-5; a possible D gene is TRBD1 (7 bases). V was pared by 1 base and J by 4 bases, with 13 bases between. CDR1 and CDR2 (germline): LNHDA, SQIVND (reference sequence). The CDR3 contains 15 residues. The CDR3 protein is CASSIGGTALETQYF. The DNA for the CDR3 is TGTGCCAGTAGTATAGGCGGGACAGCCTTAGAGACCCAGTACTTC.

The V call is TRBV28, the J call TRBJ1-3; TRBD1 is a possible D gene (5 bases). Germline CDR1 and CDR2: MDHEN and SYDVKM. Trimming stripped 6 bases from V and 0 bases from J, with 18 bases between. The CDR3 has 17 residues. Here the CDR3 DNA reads TGTGCCAGCAGCGAAGTACGGCGGGGGACCTCTGGAAACACCATATATTTT. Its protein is CASSEVRRGTSGNTIYF.

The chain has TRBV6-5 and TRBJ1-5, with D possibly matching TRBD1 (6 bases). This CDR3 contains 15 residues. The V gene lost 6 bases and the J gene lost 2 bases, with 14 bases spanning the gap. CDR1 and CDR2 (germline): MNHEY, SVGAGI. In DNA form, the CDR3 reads TGTGCCAGCAGATTGAACAGGGACCGCAATCAGCCCCAGCATTTT. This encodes CASRLNRDRNQPQHF.

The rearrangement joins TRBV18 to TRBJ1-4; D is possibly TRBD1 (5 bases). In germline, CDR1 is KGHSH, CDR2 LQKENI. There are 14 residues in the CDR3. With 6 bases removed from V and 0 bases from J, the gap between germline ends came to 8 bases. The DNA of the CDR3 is TGTGCCAGCTCTGGGACGACAACTAATGAAAAACTGTTTTTT. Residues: CASSGTTTNEKLFF. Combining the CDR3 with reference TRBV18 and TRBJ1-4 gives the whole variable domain NAGVMQNPRHLVRRRGQEARLRCSPMKGHSHVYWYRQLPEEGLKFMVYLQKENIIDESGMPKERFSAEFPKEGPSILRIQQVVRGDSAAYFCASSGTTTNEKLFFGSGTQLSVL.